These T cell receptor beta chains were read from a single sample in a study of blood T cells in healthy people across ages. TCRdb recomputed calls from the 5' RACE reads with MiXCR, one row per CDR3 protein. The table has approximately 800,000 distinct CDR3 sequences, 25% seen once. The data also belong to a second study, concerning T cells of mothers and their children.

The sequenced material came from blood. The receptors shown here come from a boy aged 10-17 years in good health. CDR3s leave out the opening cysteine and the closing phenylalanine or tryptophan.

V	J	CDR3
TRBV10-3	.	AISDIGVAYNEQF
TRBV4-1	TRBJ2-2	ASSLATTPNTGELF
TRBV29-1	TRBJ2-4	SVESTGNKNTQY
TRBV19	TRBJ2-7	ASSPNRGGSYEQY
TRBV3-1	TRBJ2-4	ATPRRAKNIQY
TRBV3-1	TRBJ2-1	AGSQGGPGGEQF
TRBV19	TRBJ2-2	ASGGHPRGELF
TRBV6-1	TRBJ1-1	ASSEEEGSFTEAF
TRBV20-1	TRBJ1-2	SADPSNYGYT
TRBV5-1	TRBJ1-6	ASSFNSGQNPNSPLH
TRBV7-2	TRBJ2-7	ASSLAVRDRPYEQY
TRBV29-1	TRBJ2-7	SATDRYYEQY
TRBV7-3	TRBJ2-5	ASSGGGEQETQY
TRBV2	TRBJ2-4	ASMKGAKNIQY
TRBV20-1	TRBJ2-5	SARDELEGPTEF
TRBV29-1	.	SVEGGVNSYNKQF
TRBV28	TRBJ1-5	ASKRSGRGNNQPQH
TRBV10-3	TRBJ2-6	AISGGATGANVLT
TRBV15	TRBJ1-5	ATSSGDGGTGQPQH
TRBV20-1	TRBJ2-1	SAEDSSDEQF
TRBV7-3	TRBJ1-5	ASAPGLNQPQH
TRBV29-1	TRBJ2-7	SVEVAAGGLDYEQY
TRBV10-3	TRBJ2-7	AISGSSGGSSSYEQY
TRBV7-2	TRBJ1-2	ASSYGGRGGYT
TRBV4-3	TRBJ2-7	ASSQAAWSATYEQY
TRBV24-1	TRBJ2-3	ATSDTRTSTDTQY
TRBV5-1	TRBJ2-3	ASSLRRGGSTDTQY
TRBV12-3/TRBV12-4	TRBJ2-4	ASSPTGANIQY
TRBV5-5	TRBJ2-7	ASSLVPSGRIAYEQY
TRBV11-2	TRBJ2-3	ASSVSGRSTDTQY
TRBV20-1	TRBJ2-7	SARALAGAGYEQY
TRBV7-9	TRBJ1-1	ASSPPRGGTEAF
TRBV29-1	TRBJ1-4	SVRLAGNEKLF
TRBV21-1	TRBJ2-5	ASSKVVRQGDRETQY
TRBV5-1	TRBJ2-3	ASSLQRPSTDTQY
TRBV4-2	TRBJ2-7	ASSQGQGAYYEQY
TRBV13	TRBJ2-1	ASSFSLDSYNEQF
TRBV29-1	TRBJ1-1	SGGQGMNTEAF
TRBV28	TRBJ2-7	ASQKPSGRYEQY
TRBV6-1	TRBJ2-1	ASSPHVGTGYNEQF
TRBV29-1	TRBJ2-5	SALGQGRETQY
TRBV29-1	TRBJ1-2	SGDREVENGYT
TRBV7-9	TRBJ1-4	ASASSSGQGNEKLF
TRBV7-3	TRBJ1-1	ASSQLIGQGITEAF
TRBV28	TRBJ2-2	ASSFAAGNTGELF
TRBV11-2	TRBJ2-2	ASTLIGGQQGVRTAGELF
TRBV28	TRBJ2-2	ASKREGNTGELF
TRBV29-1	TRBJ1-2	SVVDGHQLGNYGYT
TRBV28	TRBJ2-1	ASSLYPPNEQF
TRBV6-6	TRBJ2-7	ASSYLGTGETYEQY